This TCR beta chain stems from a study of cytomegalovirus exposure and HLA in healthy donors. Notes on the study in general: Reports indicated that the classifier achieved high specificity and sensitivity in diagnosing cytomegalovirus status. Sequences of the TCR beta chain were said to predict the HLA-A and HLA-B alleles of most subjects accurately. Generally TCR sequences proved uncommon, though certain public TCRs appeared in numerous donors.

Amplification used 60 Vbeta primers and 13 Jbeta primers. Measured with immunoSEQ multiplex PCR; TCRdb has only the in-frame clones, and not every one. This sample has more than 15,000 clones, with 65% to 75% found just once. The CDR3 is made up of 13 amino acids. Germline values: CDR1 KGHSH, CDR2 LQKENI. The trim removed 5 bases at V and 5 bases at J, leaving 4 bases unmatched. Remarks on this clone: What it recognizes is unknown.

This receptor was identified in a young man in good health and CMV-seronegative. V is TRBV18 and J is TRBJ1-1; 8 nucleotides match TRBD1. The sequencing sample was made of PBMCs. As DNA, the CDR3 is TGTGCCAGCTCAAAACAGGGGGATACTGAAGCTTTCTTT. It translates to CASSKQGDTEAFF.